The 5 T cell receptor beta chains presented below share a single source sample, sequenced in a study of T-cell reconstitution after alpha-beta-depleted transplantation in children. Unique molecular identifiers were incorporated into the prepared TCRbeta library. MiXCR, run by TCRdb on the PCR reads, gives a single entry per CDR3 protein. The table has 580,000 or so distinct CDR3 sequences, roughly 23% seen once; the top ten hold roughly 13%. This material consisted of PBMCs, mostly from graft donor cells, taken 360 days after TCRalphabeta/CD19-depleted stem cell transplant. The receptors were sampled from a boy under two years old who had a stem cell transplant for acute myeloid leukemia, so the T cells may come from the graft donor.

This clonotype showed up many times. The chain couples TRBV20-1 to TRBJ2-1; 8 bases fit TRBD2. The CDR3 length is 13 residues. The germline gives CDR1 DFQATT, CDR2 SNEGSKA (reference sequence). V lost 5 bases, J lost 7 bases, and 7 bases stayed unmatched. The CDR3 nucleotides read TGCAGTGCTTCGTTAGCGGGACTTAATGAGCAGTTCTTC. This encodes CSASLAGLNEQFF.

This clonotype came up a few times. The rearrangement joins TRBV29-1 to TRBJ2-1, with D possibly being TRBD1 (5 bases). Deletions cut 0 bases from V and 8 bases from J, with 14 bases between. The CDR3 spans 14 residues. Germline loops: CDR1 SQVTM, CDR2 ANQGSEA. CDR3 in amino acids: CSVEELGQGDEQFF. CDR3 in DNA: TGCAGCGTTGAAGAGTTAGGGCAGGGCGATGAGCAGTTCTTC.

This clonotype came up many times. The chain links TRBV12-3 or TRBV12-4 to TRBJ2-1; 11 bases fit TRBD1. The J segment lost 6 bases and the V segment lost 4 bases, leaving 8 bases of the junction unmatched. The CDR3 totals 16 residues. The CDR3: CASSSRRDRGTNEQFF. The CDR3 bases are TGTGCCAGCAGTTCCCGCCGGGACAGGGGGACCAATGAGCAGTTCTTC.

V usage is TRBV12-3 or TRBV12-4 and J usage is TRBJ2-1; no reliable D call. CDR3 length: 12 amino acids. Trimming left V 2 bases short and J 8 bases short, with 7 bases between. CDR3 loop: CASSLHIDEQFF. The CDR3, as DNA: TGTGCCAGCAGTTTACACATCGATGAGCAGTTCTTC.

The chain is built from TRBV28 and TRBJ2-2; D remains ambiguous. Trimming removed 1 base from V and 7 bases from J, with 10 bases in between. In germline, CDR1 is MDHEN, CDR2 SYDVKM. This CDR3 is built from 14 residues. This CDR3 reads CASSLSRIGGELFF. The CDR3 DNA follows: TGTGCCAGCAGTTTATCTAGGATCGGCGGGGAGCTGTTTTTT.